The clone carrying this T cell receptor (beta chain) was recorded only once. The source of the sample is a study of T cells after somatic rescue of genetic block. The CDR3 has 14 amino acids. Trimming shortened V by 0 bases and J by 1 base, and 4 bases separated the two germline ends. The germline V gene has CDR1 LGHNA and CDR2 YSLEER. Libraries were prepared by immunoSEQ multiplex PCR; TCRdb keeps only in-frame clonotypes and omits some of them. This table holds approximately 58,000 clones, about 96% found once. Sequences were obtained from peripheral blood mononuclear cells (PBMCs). The rearrangement joins TRBV4-3 to TRBJ1-5, with D unclear. The sequence derives from a child less than two years old. The CDR3 reads CASSQERSNQPQHF. DNA for the CDR3: TGCGCCAGCAGCCAAGAGAGGAGCAATCAGCCCCAGCATTTT.